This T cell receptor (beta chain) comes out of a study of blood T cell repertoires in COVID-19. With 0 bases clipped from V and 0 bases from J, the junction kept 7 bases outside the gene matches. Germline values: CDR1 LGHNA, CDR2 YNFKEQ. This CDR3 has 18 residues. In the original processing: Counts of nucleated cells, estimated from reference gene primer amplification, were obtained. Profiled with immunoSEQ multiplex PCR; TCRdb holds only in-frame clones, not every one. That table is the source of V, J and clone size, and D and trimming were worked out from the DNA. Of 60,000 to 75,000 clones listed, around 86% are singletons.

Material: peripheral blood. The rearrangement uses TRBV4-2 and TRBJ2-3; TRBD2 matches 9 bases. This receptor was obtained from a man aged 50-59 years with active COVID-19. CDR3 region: CASSQEGGGAASTDTQYF. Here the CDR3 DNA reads TGTGCCAGCAGCCAAGAAGGCGGGGGGGCTGCGAGCACAGATACGCAGTATTTT.